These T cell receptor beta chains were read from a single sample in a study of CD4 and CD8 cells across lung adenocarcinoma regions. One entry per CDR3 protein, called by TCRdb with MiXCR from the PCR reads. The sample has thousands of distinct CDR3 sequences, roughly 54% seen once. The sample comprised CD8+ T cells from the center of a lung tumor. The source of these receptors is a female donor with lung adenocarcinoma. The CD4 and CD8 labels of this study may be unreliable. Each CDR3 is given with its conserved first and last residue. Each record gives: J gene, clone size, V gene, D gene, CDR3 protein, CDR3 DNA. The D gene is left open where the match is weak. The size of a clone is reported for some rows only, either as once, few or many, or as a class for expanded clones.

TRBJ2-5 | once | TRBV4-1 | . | CARSQGGGGAETQYF | TGCGCCAGGAGCCAAGGGGGGGGGGGCGCAGAGACCCAGTACTTC
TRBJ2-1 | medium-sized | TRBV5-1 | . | CASSPTRNEQFF | TGCGCCAGCAGCCCTACGAGGAATGAGCAGTTCTTC
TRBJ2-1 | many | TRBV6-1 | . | CASSEGPTADEQFF | TGTGCCAGCAGTGAGGGACCAACTGCGGATGAGCAGTTCTTC
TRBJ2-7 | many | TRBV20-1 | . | CSASPPGPTYEQYF | TGCAGTGCCAGCCCGCCAGGGCCAACCTACGAGCAGTACTTC
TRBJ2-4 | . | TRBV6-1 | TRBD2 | CASRDPGGWGTDTQYF | TGTGCGAGCCGAGACCCGGGGGGGTGGGGCACAGATACTCAGTACTTC
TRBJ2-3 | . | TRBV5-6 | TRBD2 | CASSRGGRGTDTQYF | TGTGCCAGCAGCCGGGGGGGACGTGGCACAGATACGCAGTATTTT
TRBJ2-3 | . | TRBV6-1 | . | CACAELGGRDQETQYF | TGTGCCTGCGCGGAGCTCGGGGGGCGTGACCAAGAGACCCAGTATTTT
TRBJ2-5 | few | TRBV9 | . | CASSSRGVSWETQYF | TGTGCCAGCAGCTCACGCGGGGTGAGTTGGGAGACCCAGTACTTC
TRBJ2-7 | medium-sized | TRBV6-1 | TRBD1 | CASSLMTGLGVYEQYF | TGTGCCAGCAGTCTAATGACAGGGTTGGGGGTCTACGAGCAGTACTTC
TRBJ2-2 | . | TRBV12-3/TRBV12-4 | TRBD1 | CASSWAGLAVCTGALYF | TGTGCCAGCAGTTGGGCTGGCCTGGCGGTCTGCACAGGGGCGCTGTATTTT
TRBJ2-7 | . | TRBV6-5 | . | CASSYSRPGLYEQYF | TGTGCCAGCAGTTACTCCCGTCCAGGGCTCTACGAGCAGTACTTC
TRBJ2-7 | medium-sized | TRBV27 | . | CASARAGGYEQYF | TGTGCCAGCGCCCGTGCTGGGGGGTACGAGCAGTACTTC
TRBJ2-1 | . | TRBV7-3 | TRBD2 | CASSRTGTTETKEQFF | TGTGCCAGCAGCAGGACCGGGACTACCGAGACCAAGGAGCAGTTCTTT
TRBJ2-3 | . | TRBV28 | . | CASSLWAERGKGGRGTDTQYF | TGTGCCAGCAGTTTATGGGCTGAGAGGGGGAAGGGGGGCCGGGGCACAGATACGCAGTATTTC
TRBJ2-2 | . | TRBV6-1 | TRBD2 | CASRSGTTQSYNELFF | TGTGCCAGCAGGTCAGGGACTACACAGAGCTACAATGAGCTGTTTTTT
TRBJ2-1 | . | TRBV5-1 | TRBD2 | CASSFLAGGYGNEQFF | TGCGCCAGCAGCTTCTTAGCGGGAGGGTACGGCAATGAGCAGTTCTTC
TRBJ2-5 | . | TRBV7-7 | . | CASSLASRRTARRRGRDKKTQYF | TGTGCTAGCAGCTTAGCCTCGAGAAGGACCGCGAGGCGCCGGGGTCGAGACAAAAAGACCCAGTACTTC
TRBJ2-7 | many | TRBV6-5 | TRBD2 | CASSYTLDGGASYEQYF | TGTGCCAGCAGTTATACCCTTGACGGGGGGGCCTCCTACGAGCAGTACTTC
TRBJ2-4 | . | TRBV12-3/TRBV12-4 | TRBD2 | CRVSGGGAKDMQYF | TGCCGCGTCTCGGGGGGGGGAGCCAAAGACATGCAGTATTTC
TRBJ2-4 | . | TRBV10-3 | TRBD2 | CAGHEGLAKNIQYF | TGTGCGGGGCACGAGGGACTAGCCAAAAACATCCAGTACTTC
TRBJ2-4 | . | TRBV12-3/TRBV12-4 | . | CASSRGSLDIQYF | TGTGCCAGCAGTCGGGGGAGCCTGGACATTCAGTACTTC
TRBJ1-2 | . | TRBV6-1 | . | CASTTQGVYGYTF | TGTGCCAGCACCACCCAAGGAGTCTATGGCTACACCTTC
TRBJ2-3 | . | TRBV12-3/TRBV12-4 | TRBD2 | CASSRSAGVGDTQYF | TGTGCCAGCAGTCGTAGTGCGGGAGTTGGAGATACGCAGTATTTT
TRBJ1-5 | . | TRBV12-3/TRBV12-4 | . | CASSRSNPPLHF | TGTGCCAGCAGTCGGTCAAATCCACCCCTGCATTTT
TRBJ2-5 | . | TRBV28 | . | CCAGLAGRSQDTQYF | TGTTGCGCGGGGTTGGCAGGCCGTAGCCAAGATACCCAGTACTTT
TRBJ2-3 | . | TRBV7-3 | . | CASSVSRGTETQYF | TGTGCCAGCAGCGTAAGCAGGGGCACAGAGACGCAGTACTTT
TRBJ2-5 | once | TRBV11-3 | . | CASSLGVANTETQYF | TGTGCCAGCAGCTTAGGGGTCGCGAACACAGAGACCCAGTACTTC
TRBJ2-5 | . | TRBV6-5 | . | CASSSQQGQGGETQYF | TGTGCCAGCAGTTCCCAACAGGGCCAGGGGGGGGAGACCCAGTACTTC
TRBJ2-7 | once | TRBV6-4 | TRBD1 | CRSRGLGAKDTQYF | TGCCGCAGCAGGGGGCTGGGAGCCAAAGATACGCAGTACTTC
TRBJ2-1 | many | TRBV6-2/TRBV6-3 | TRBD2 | CASSYPGLADFSPARNEQFF | TGTGCCAGCAGTTATCCGGGACTAGCGGATTTCTCCCCTGCACGAAATGAGCAGTTCTTC
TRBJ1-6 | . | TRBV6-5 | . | CASSWERREQHF | TGTGCCAGCAGTTGGGAACGACGCGAGCAGCACTTT
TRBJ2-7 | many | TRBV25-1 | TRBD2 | CASSGTSAVSYEQYF | TGTGCCAGCAGTGGGACTAGCGCCGTTTCCTACGAGCAGTACTTC
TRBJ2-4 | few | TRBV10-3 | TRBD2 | CAGNGGLDQEIQYF | TGTGCGGGCAACGGGGGACTAGACCAAGAGATCCAGTACTTC
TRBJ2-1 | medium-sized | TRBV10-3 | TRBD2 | CAIEVSSGSHNEQFF | TGTGCCATCGAAGTCTCTAGCGGGAGCCACAATGAGCAGTTCTTC
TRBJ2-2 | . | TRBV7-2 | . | CASSRGWANPGELFF | TGTGCCAGCAGCCGGGGGTGGGCGAACCCCGGTGAGCTGTTTTTT
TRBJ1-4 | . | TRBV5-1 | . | CASSLDVGEKLFF | TGCGCCAGCAGCTTGGATGTTGGGGAAAAACTGTTTTTT
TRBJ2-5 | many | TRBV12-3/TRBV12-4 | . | CASSFFGQTRETQYF | TGTGCCAGCAGTTTTTTTGGACAGACCAGGGAGACCCAGTACTTC
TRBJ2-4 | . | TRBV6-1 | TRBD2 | CASTGSGSGGPDTQYF | TGTGCCAGCACCGGGTCGGGGAGCGGGGGGCCAGACACTCAGTACTTC
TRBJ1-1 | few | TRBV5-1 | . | CASSLGAGRGTEAFF | TGCGCCAGCAGCTTGGGGGCAGGGCGGGGCACTGAAGCTTTCTTT
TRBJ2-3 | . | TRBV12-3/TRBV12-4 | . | CASTPDADTQYF | TGTGCCAGCACCCCAGACGCAGATACGCAGTATTTT
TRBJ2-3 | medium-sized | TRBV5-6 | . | CASRLRISLGRWGTQYF | TGTGCCAGCAGGCTTAGGATTTCTCTAGGCCGGTGGGGGACGCAGTATTTT
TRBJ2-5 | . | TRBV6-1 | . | CASSPQGPQETQYF | TGTGCCAGCAGTCCCCAGGGGCCTCAAGAGACCCAGTACTTC
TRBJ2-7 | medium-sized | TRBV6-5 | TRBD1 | CASSYGPGQGEYEQYF | TGTGCCAGCAGTTACGGGCCGGGACAGGGGGAATACGAGCAGTACTTC
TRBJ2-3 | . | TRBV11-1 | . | CAGGLGGRGAETQYF | TGTGCCGGGGGCCTCGGGGGCCGTGGCGCAGAGACGCAGTATTTC
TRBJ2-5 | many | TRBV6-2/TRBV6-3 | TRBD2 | CASSYTSGVGETQYF | TGTGCCAGCAGTTATACCAGCGGGGTGGGAGAGACCCAGTACTTC
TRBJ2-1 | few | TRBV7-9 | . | CASSPTLGLETQFF | TGTGCCAGCAGCCCCACCCTAGGTCTGGAGACCCAGTTCTTC
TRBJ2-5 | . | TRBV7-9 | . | CASSPPGGPGGDTQYF | TGTGCCAGCAGCCCCCCCGGGGGACCGGGGGGCGACACGCAGTACTTC
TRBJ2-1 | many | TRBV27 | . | CASRGAGWYNEQFF | TGTGCCAGCCGGGGGGCGGGATGGTACAATGAGCAGTTCTTC
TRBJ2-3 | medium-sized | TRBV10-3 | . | CAINAASTDTQYF | TGTGCCATCAACGCCGCCAGCACAGATACGCAGTATTTT
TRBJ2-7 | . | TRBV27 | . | CATGLGTKDTQYF | TGTGCCACGGGGCTGGGGACCAAAGATACGCAGTACTTC
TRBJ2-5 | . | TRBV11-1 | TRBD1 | CATGLGGPGADTQYF | TGTGCCACGGGCCTAGGGGGCCCAGGAGCAGATACCCAGTACTTC
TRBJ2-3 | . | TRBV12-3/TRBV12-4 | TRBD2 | CASRKAGGPSTGEQFF | TGTGCCAGCAGAAAAGCGGGGGGACCGAGCACAGGGGAGCAGTTTTTT
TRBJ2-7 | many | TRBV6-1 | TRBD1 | CASTSKQGGYEQYF | TGTGCCAGCACGAGTAAACAGGGGGGATACGAGCAGTACTTC
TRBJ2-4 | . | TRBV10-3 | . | CASTTGDPNTQYF | TGTGCCTCCACTACCGGGGACCCAAATACTCAGTACTTC
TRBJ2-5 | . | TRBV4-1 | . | CASSQDALGGSETQYF | TGCGCCAGCAGCCAAGATGCTCTTGGGGGCTCGGAGACCCAGTACTTC
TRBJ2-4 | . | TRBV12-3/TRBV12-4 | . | CASGLGDVDIQYF | TGTGCCAGCGGTCTGGGGGATGTGGACATTCAGTACTTC
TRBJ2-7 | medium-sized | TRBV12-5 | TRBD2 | CASASPGTSGSRDEQYF | TGTGCTAGTGCCTCCCCCGGGACTAGCGGGAGTCGCGATGAGCAGTACTTC
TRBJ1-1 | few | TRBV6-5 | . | CASSWLGVRNTEAFF | TGTGCCAGCAGTTGGTTGGGAGTCAGAAACACTGAAGCTTTCTTT
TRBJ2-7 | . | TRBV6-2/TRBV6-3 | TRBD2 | CASTFIAGRISYEEQYF | TGTGCCAGCACATTTATAGCGGGGCGTATTTCCTACGAGGAGCAGTACTTC